Below, 25 T cell receptor beta chains from the same sample are listed, as sequenced in a study of CD8 T cells in Susac syndrome. RNA in amounts of roughly 0.5 to 1 ug was reverse transcribed with random hexamers. Via MiXCR, TCRdb re-called the immunoSEQ multiplex PCR reads, giving one row per CDR3 protein. The table shows some 150,000 distinct CDR3 sequences, with 95% to 96% occurring only once. The sequencing input was CD8+ T cells from PBMCs. These receptors originate from a human donor with multiple sclerosis.

CDR3 nucleotide sequence: TGTGCCAGCAGAAAAGACCAGGGGTTGCAAGAGACCCAGTACTTC. Residues: CASRKDQGLQETQYF. The gene calls are TRBV3-1 and TRBJ2-5, with D perhaps matching TRBD1 (6 bases). The CDR3 loop spans 15 amino acids. With 6 bases removed from V and 2 bases from J, the gap between germline ends came to 16 bases. Germline V gene sequence: CDR1 LGHDT, CDR2 YNNKEL (reference sequence).

The chain joins TRBV7-9 to TRBJ2-3; unclear D gene. Germline CDR1 is SEHNR and CDR2 is FQNEAQ (reference sequence). The CDR3 sequence is 14 residues long. Trimming shortened V by 1 base and J by 2 bases, and 7 bases separated the two germline ends. CDR3 sequence reads: CASSLVISTDTQYF. As DNA, the CDR3 is TGTGCCAGCAGCTTAGTTATTTCCACAGATACGCAGTATTTT.

This chain connects TRBV3-1 to TRBJ1-5, with TRBD1 matching 7 bases. After removal of 1 base from V and 6 bases from J, the junction contained 12 bases not matched to a gene. Germline V gene lookup returns CDR1 LGHDT and CDR2 YNNKEL (reference sequence). The CDR3 consists of 17 residues. CDR3 loop: CASSQGGTVGASQPQHF. The CDR3 nucleotides are TGTGCCAGCAGCCAAGGTGGGACAGTAGGGGCATCTCAGCCCCAGCATTTT.

This clonotype was seen once. CDR3 DNA: TGCGCCAGCAGCCAATTGCGCCGAATGAACACTGAAGCTTTCTTT. This encodes CASSQLRRMNTEAFF. The chain carries TRBV4-1 and TRBJ1-1; no definite D call. Trimming took off 2 bases at V and 0 bases at J, with 10 bases between the two ends. This CDR3 region has 15 residues. The germline CDR1 and CDR2 sequences are MGHRA and YSYEKL.

The chain is built from TRBV7-9 and TRBJ2-1; no clear D gene. The V gene's germline CDR1 is SEHNR and CDR2 FQNEAQ (reference sequence). CDR3 size: 14 residues. V was cut by 2 bases and J by 7 bases, with 12 bases left in between. CDR3: CASSLTPGENEQFF. As DNA, the CDR3 is TGTGCCAGCAGCTTAACACCGGGCGAGAATGAGCAGTTCTTC.

The V gene is TRBV27, the J gene TRBJ1-2, with 8 nucleotides matching TRBD1. Germline lookup yields CDR1 MNHEY and CDR2 SMNVEV (reference sequence). Losses at the gene ends were 2 bases for V and 3 bases for J; bases not matched to a gene: 5. CDR3 length: 15 residues. The CDR3 protein is CASSLAGGAHYGYTF. The CDR3 nucleotides read TGTGCCAGCAGTTTAGCAGGGGGCGCACACTATGGCTACACCTTC.

This clonotype came up a few times. The chain uses TRBV12-3 or TRBV12-4 and TRBJ2-2, with D possibly TRBD2 on 6 matching bases. V shed 6 bases and J shed 0 bases, with 8 bases lying between them. This CDR3 contains 14 residues. The CDR3 sequence is CASSWDSNTGELFF. CDR3 coding DNA: TGTGCCAGCAGCTGGGACTCGAACACCGGGGAGCTGTTTTTT.

The CDR3 is CASSPKQGYYGYTF. CDR3 nucleotide sequence: TGTGCCAGCAGTCCGAAACAGGGTTACTATGGCTACACCTTC. The V and J genes are TRBV27 and TRBJ1-2, with a weak D call TRBD1 (6 bases). Germline assignment: CDR1 MNHEY and CDR2 SMNVEV (reference sequence). The CDR3 extends over 14 amino acids. Trimming pared 5 bases from V and 3 bases from J, leaving 13 bases between.

The chain recombines TRBV12-3 or TRBV12-4 with TRBJ1-1; D may be TRBD1 (6 bases). The CDR3 runs 13 residues. Trimming took off 3 bases at V and 6 bases at J, with 11 bases between the two ends. DNA for the CDR3: TGTGCCAGCAGTTTTTACGGGGGCTCTGAAGCTTTCTTT. It yields the protein CASSFYGGSEAFF.

The chain combines TRBV20-1 with TRBJ1-1; no definite D call. V lost 4 bases, J lost 1 base, and 7 bases lay in between. The CDR3 is made up of 12 amino acids. Germline CDR1 and CDR2: DFQATT and SNEGSKA (reference sequence). The CDR3 DNA follows: TGCAGTGCTACCAGCGCGAACACTGAAGCTTTCTTT. It encodes CSATSANTEAFF.

The chain joins TRBV27 to TRBJ2-7, with D perhaps TRBD2 (7 bases). CDR3 length: 13 amino acids. The V end was cut by 3 bases, the J end by 3 bases, with 9 bases between. Germline loops: CDR1 MNHEY, CDR2 SMNVEV (reference sequence). CDR3 sequence reads: CASSLGGGYEQYF. The CDR3, as DNA: TGTGCCAGCAGTTTGGGAGGGGGCTACGAGCAGTACTTC.

This sequence joins TRBV3-1 and TRBJ2-4, with 9 bases that match TRBD1. Trimming at V came to 8 bases and at J to 6 bases, leaving 8 bases not matched to a gene. This CDR3 is 14 amino acids long. Germline CDR1 is LGHDT and CDR2 is YNNKEL (reference sequence). The CDR3 nucleotides read TGTGCCAGCGGGGCGGGACAGGGAGTAAACATTCAGTACTTC. It is translated as CASGAGQGVNIQYF.

The chain joins TRBV7-9 to TRBJ2-3; the D gene is possibly TRBD2 (6 bases). Germline CDR1 reads SEHNR; CDR2 reads FQNEAQ (reference sequence). V was pared by 1 base and J by 4 bases, with 15 bases between. This CDR3 spans 16 amino acids. The CDR3 bases are TGTGCCAGCAGCTTAGTTCAAGGGACTTCTCCAGATACGCAGTATTTT. Its protein is CASSLVQGTSPDTQYF.

V gene TRBV7-8 combines with J gene TRBJ2-3; no definite D call. This CDR3 has 16 amino acids. Deletions cut 5 bases from V and 0 bases from J, with 15 bases between. Germline V gene data show CDR1 as SGHVS and CDR2 as FQNEAQ. CDR3 residues: CASSPGRVDSTDTQYF. The DNA of the CDR3 is TGTGCCAGCAGCCCAGGCCGGGTTGATAGCACAGATACGCAGTATTTT.

The chain carries TRBV12-3 or TRBV12-4 and TRBJ2-5; weak D call: TRBD2 (5 bases). The CDR3 consists of 13 residues. V shed 6 bases and J shed 5 bases, with 13 bases lying between them. The DNA of the CDR3 is TGTGCCAGCAGGGAGGACCAACAGGAGACCCAGTACTTC. As protein: CASREDQQETQYF.

The CDR3 is CASSPHMMDFTIYF. The CDR3, as DNA: TGCGCCAGCAGCCCTCATATGATGGATTTTACCATATATTTT. This chain links TRBV4-1 with TRBJ1-3; D is undetermined. This CDR3 is 14 amino acids long. Per germline, CDR1 MGHRA and CDR2 YSYEKL. Trimming removed 4 bases at V and 10 bases at J, with 17 bases between.

This clonotype was detected only once. As DNA, the CDR3 is TGCGCCAGCAGCCTTCGACCCGCATCTCTATACAATGAGCAGTTCTTC. Translation: CASSLRPASLYNEQFF. The gene calls are TRBV5-1 and TRBJ2-1; no definite D call. Germline V gives CDR1 SGHRS, CDR2 YFSETQ. This CDR3 contains 16 residues. The germline V and J ends were trimmed by 4 bases and 4 bases, with 18 bases remaining between them.

The V and J genes are TRBV30 and TRBJ1-2, with D perhaps TRBD1 (5 bases). CDR3 length: 14 amino acids. V lost 7 bases and J 4 bases, leaving 19 bases between the germline ends. Per the germline V gene, CDR1 is GTSNPN and CDR2 is SVGIG (reference sequence). CDR3 loop: CAYDGTAVVYGYTF. The CDR3 DNA follows: TGTGCCTATGACGGGACGGCCGTCGTCTATGGCTACACCTTC.

This chain joins TRBV7-9 and TRBJ2-2; 7 nucleotides agree with TRBD1. This CDR3 spans 18 amino acids. V shed 3 bases, J shed 0 bases, and the junction held 10 bases outside the gene matches. Germline lookup yields CDR1 SEHNR and CDR2 FQNEAQ (reference sequence). The CDR3, as DNA: TGTGCCAGCAGCTTCCCTGAGGGGGCTTGGGCGAACACCGGGGAGCTGTTTTTT. Translating it yields CASSFPEGAWANTGELFF.

V usage is TRBV5-6 and J usage is TRBJ1-1; D gene ambiguous. The V gene lost 0 bases and the J gene lost 4 bases, with 16 bases spanning the gap. Germline V CDR1 and CDR2: SGHDT, YYEEEE. The CDR3 is 16 residues long. This chain's CDR3 is CASSLDVEGLGTEAFF. The DNA for the CDR3 is TGTGCCAGCAGCTTGGATGTAGAAGGATTGGGCACTGAAGCTTTCTTT.

This chain joins TRBV6-1 and TRBJ1-5; 9 positions agree with TRBD1. After removal of 10 bases from V and 2 bases from J, the junction contained 15 bases not matched to a gene. Germline V CDR1 and CDR2: MNHNS, SASEGT. The CDR3 has 17 residues. CDR3 residues: CATSGTGWIGGNQPQHF. CDR3 sequence (DNA): TGTGCCACTTCTGGGACAGGGTGGATTGGGGGCAATCAGCCCCAGCATTTT.

This clonotype has just a few counts. The rearrangement joins TRBV29-1 to TRBJ1-1; perhaps TRBD1 as D (5 bases). The V gene lost 6 bases and the J gene lost 6 bases, with 20 bases spanning the gap. This CDR3 is built from 14 residues. Germline CDR1 reads SQVTM; CDR2 reads ANQGSEA. The CDR3 loop is CSVHEGRGDPEAFF. The CDR3, as DNA: TGCAGCGTCCATGAGGGTCGAGGGGATCCTGAAGCTTTCTTT.

This chain joins TRBV9 and TRBJ2-5; D not resolved. Germline CDR1 SGDLS, CDR2 YYNGEE. V lost 4 bases and J lost 0, with 7 bases in between. This CDR3 is built from 13 residues. The CDR3 bases are TGTGCCAGCAGCTCCTCGTACCAAGAGACCCAGTACTTC. Translation gives CASSSSYQETQYF.

The chain has TRBV27 and TRBJ1-2, with D perhaps TRBD1 (5 bases). V shed 10 bases and J shed 5 bases, with 11 bases lying between them. CDR1 and CDR2 (germline): MNHEY, SMNVEV (reference sequence). This CDR3 is 11 amino acids long. The CDR3 region has the DNA TGTGCCACCCGGGGGAGGTATGGCTACACCTTC. This gives the protein CATRGRYGYTF.

The chain combines TRBV27 with TRBJ2-1; 10 nucleotides line up with TRBD2. CDR1 is MNHEY, CDR2 SMNVEV, per germline (reference sequence). The CDR3 runs to 14 residues. V shed 5 bases, J shed 4 bases, and the junction held 2 bases outside the gene matches. The CDR3 region is CASSASGGYNEQFF. CDR3 coding DNA: TGTGCCAGCAGTGCTAGCGGGGGTTACAATGAGCAGTTCTTC.